This T cell receptor beta chain was captured by sequencing in a study of T-cell memory formation after mild COVID-19. Study-wide results and caveats: CD4/CD8 balance characterized clones contracting day 15 to 85, and CD4+ skew characterized later expanders.

This clonotype has just a few counts. Its antigen is undetermined. TCRdb called the 5' RACE reads again in MiXCR, with one record for every CDR3 protein. The data show fewer than 300,000 distinct CDR3 sequences, with roughly 17% seen just once and roughly a fifth held by the top ten. The sample comprised PBMCs or a T cell subset sorted from them (not recorded which). The receptor was derived from a man between 18 and 35 years old who had mild COVID-19 (a few samples of this study predate the infection). Cell type and time point are not known.

CDR3 sequence reads: CASRAVNDEKLFF. In DNA form, the CDR3 reads TGTGCCAGCCGGGCTGTAAATGATGAAAAACTGTTTTTT. The chain carries TRBV12-3 or TRBV12-4 and TRBJ1-4; unclear D gene. CDR3 length equals 13 residues. V lost 8 bases, J lost 6 bases, and 13 bases lay in between.